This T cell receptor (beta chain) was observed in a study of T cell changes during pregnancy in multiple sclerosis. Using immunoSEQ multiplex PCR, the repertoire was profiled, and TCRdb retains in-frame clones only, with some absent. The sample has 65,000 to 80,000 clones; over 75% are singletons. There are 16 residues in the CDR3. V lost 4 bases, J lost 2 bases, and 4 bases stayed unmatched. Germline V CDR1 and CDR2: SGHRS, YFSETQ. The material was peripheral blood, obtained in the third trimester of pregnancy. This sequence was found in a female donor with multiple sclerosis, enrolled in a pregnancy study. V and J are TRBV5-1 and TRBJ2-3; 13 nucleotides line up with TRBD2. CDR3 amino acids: CASSAGTSGDTDTQYF. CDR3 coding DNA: TGCGCCAGCAGCGCCGGGACTAGCGGGGACACAGATACGCAGTATTTT.